The T cell receptor beta chain described here comes from a study of cytotoxic CD8 clonotypes in ibrutinib-treated CLL. For the study at large: Responses: some 24 partial, 2 complete; after median 68 months, approximately 15 stayed remitted, approximately twelve progressed. General study findings and limits: The times at which samples were taken varied between sustained-remission and progressing patients. At the start, clonality exceeded age-matched healthy donors and followed circulating CD8+ T-cell counts.

Trimming removed 0 bases at V and 3 bases at J, with 10 bases between. This CDR3 is 15 amino acids long. The germline V gene has CDR1 SGDLS and CDR2 YYNGEE. Only in-frame clones appear in the TCRdb table, and some are missing; sequencing was by immunoSEQ multiplex PCR. In the table there are some 130,000 clones, approximately 85% of which are singletons. Of note for this clone: Its antigen is currently unknown.

This chain joins TRBV9 and TRBJ1-5; TRBD1 might be the D (5 bases). The sample here was PBMCs, taken after 24 months of ibrutinib treatment. This TCR was recovered from a human donor with chronic lymphocytic leukemia. CDR3 nucleotide sequence: TGTGCCAGCAGCGTAGATCCAGGGACCAATCAGCCCCAGCATTTT. Translating gives CASSVDPGTNQPQHF. Full variable domain (rest looked up from reference TRBV9 and TRBJ1-5): DSGVTQTPKHLITATGQRVTLRCSPRSGDLSVYWYQQSLDQGLQFLIQYYNGEERAKGNILERFSAQQFPDLHSELNLSSLELGDSALYFCASSVDPGTNQPQHFGDGTRLSIL.